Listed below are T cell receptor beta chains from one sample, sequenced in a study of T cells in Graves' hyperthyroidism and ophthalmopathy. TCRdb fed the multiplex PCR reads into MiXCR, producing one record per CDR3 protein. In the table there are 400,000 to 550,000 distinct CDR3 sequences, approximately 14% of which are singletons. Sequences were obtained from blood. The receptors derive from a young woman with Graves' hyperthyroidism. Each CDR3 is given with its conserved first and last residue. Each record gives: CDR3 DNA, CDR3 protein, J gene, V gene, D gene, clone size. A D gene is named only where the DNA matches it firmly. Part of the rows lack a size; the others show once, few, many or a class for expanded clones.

CDR3 DNA: TGCAGCGTTGGCGCGACCCGGGAGACTGAAGCTTTCTTT
CDR3 protein: CSVGATRETEAFF
J gene: TRBJ1-1
V gene: TRBV29-1
D gene: .
clone size: .

CDR3 DNA: TGTGCCAGCAGTGAAGGGACAGCCGTTATGAACACTGAAGCTTTCTTT
CDR3 protein: CASSEGTAVMNTEAFF
J gene: TRBJ1-1
V gene: TRBV6-1
D gene: .
clone size: many

CDR3 DNA: TGTGCCAGTAGTATAAAAGATACGCAGTATTTT
CDR3 protein: CASSIKDTQYF
J gene: TRBJ2-3
V gene: TRBV19
D gene: .
clone size: few

CDR3 DNA: TGTGCCAGTAGCGGAGGGTACGGGGGCTCTTACGAGCAGTACTTC
CDR3 protein: CASSGGYGGSYEQYF
J gene: TRBJ2-7
V gene: TRBV19
D gene: .
clone size: few

CDR3 DNA: TGTGCCAGCAGCCAGGGCTGGAGCAATCAGCCCCAGCATTTT
CDR3 protein: CASSQGWSNQPQHF
J gene: TRBJ1-5
V gene: TRBV27
D gene: .
clone size: many

CDR3 DNA: TGTGCCAGCAAGTATGTTACAGATACGCAGTATTTT
CDR3 protein: CASKYVTDTQYF
J gene: TRBJ2-3
V gene: TRBV2
D gene: .
clone size: many

CDR3 DNA: TGTGCCAGCAGTTACCCAAGCGGGAGGTTAAATGAGCAGTTCTTC
CDR3 protein: CASSYPSGRLNEQFF
J gene: TRBJ2-1
V gene: TRBV6-5
D gene: TRBD2
clone size: .

CDR3 DNA: TGTGCCAGCAGTCCCCAAGCGGGCCTCTCCTACAATGAGCAGTTCTTC
CDR3 protein: CASSPQAGLSYNEQFF
J gene: TRBJ2-1
V gene: TRBV12-3/TRBV12-4
D gene: .
clone size: many

CDR3 DNA: TGCAGTGCTAGAGATGGATGGGTAGCGGGGCACAATGAGCAGTTCTTC
CDR3 protein: CSARDGWVAGHNEQFF
J gene: TRBJ2-1
V gene: TRBV20-1
D gene: TRBD2
clone size: many

CDR3 DNA: TGTGCCAGCAGCCAAGGCACAGGGCCCTATGGCTACACCTTC
CDR3 protein: CASSQGTGPYGYTF
J gene: TRBJ1-2
V gene: TRBV4-2
D gene: .
clone size: .

CDR3 DNA: TGTGCCAGCAGCTTGAGTTCCAAGCGGAACTCCTACGAGCAGTACTTC
CDR3 protein: CASSLSSKRNSYEQYF
J gene: TRBJ2-7
V gene: TRBV7-9
D gene: .
clone size: many

CDR3 DNA: TGTGCCACCAGTGACCCTGCTAGCGGGAGGTACAATGAGCAGTTCTTC
CDR3 protein: CATSDPASGRYNEQFF
J gene: TRBJ2-1
V gene: TRBV24-1
D gene: TRBD2
clone size: many

CDR3 DNA: TGTGCCAGTAGTATATTGGAACGACGGGGCTACACCTTC
CDR3 protein: CASSILERRGYTF
J gene: TRBJ1-2
V gene: TRBV19
D gene: .
clone size: many